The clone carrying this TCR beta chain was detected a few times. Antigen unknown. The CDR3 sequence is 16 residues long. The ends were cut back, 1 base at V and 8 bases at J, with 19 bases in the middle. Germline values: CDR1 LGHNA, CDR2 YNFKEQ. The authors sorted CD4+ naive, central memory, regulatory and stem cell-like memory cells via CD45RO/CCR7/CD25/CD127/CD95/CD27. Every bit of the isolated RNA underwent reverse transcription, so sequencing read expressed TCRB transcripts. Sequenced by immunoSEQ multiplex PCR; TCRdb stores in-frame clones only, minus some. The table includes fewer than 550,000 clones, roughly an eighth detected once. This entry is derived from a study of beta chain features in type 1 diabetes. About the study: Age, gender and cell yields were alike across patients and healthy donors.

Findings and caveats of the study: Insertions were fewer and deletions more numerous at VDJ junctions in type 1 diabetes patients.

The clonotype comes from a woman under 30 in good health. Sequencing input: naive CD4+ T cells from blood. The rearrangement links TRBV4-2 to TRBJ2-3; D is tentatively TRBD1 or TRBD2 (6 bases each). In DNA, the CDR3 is TGTGCCAGCAGCCAAGGAGGGACGGGGGCCCTTGGTACGCAGTATTTT. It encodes CASSQGGTGALGTQYF.